Listed below are T cell receptor beta chains from one sample, sequenced in a study of shared clonotypes between healthy human individuals. Sequenced by immunoSEQ multiplex PCR; TCRdb stores in-frame clones only, minus some. The repertoire has about 2.3 million clones, over 90% of them found once; the top ten carry approximately 0.4%. The sample consisted of naive CD4+ T cells from PBMCs. The origin of the receptors is a man between 18 and 35 years old in good health. Some clones in this sample may be carry-over from other donors' samples. CDR3s leave out the opening cysteine and the closing phenylalanine or tryptophan. D genes are given only for firm matches.

V: TRBV28; D: -; J: TRBJ2-3; CDR3: ASSLTTDTQY
V: TRBV5-1; D: TRBD1; J: TRBJ2-7; CDR3: ASSFGQGGEQY
V: TRBV18; D: TRBD1; J: TRBJ1-5; CDR3: ASSPRTGDDQPQH
V: TRBV28; D: TRBD2; J: TRBJ2-2; CDR3: ASGRERYTGELF
V: TRBV7-2; D: TRBD2; J: TRBJ2-1; CDR3: ASSFSGSSYNEQF
V: TRBV7-3; D: TRBD2; J: TRBJ2-3; CDR3: ASSPGLAGFTDTQY
V: TRBV7-8; D: TRBD1; J: TRBJ1-5; CDR3: ASSRDRRNQPQH
V: TRBV9; D: TRBD2; J: TRBJ2-2; CDR3: ASSAWTSGRYTGELF
V: TRBV5-1; D: -; J: TRBJ2-4; CDR3: ASSSQDHKNIQY
V: TRBV29-1; D: TRBD1; J: TRBJ2-3; CDR3: SVGDREVTDTQY
V: TRBV5-1; D: -; J: TRBJ2-5; CDR3: ASSLGSLGETQY
V: TRBV15; D: -; J: TRBJ2-5; CDR3: ATSRGRDGETQY
V: TRBV9; D: TRBD2; J: TRBJ2-3; CDR3: ASSSGLAGGQY
V: TRBV4-1; D: TRBD2; J: TRBJ2-2; CDR3: ASSQDFSGRPANTGELF
V: TRBV18; D: -; J: TRBJ2-7; CDR3: ASSPSGTDTYEQY
V: TRBV5-1; D: TRBD1; J: TRBJ2-1; CDR3: ASSPTQGTNEQF
V: TRBV28; D: TRBD1; J: TRBJ2-2; CDR3: ASSSPGQLNTGELF
V: TRBV6-1; D: -; J: TRBJ2-3; CDR3: ASSQDWSTDTQY
V: TRBV7-9; D: -; J: TRBJ2-3; CDR3: ASSASRSTDTQY
V: TRBV18; D: -; J: TRBJ2-3; CDR3: ASSPTGLADTQY
V: TRBV7-2; D: TRBD2; J: TRBJ2-1; CDR3: ASSFSSGTSGIHEQF
V: TRBV28; D: -; J: TRBJ1-5; CDR3: ASSPPWGNQPQH
V: TRBV7-6; D: TRBD2; J: TRBJ2-1; CDR3: ASSLVRTSGTYNEQF
V: TRBV7-3; D: -; J: TRBJ2-5; CDR3: ASSSQAGGETQY
V: TRBV28; D: TRBD2; J: TRBJ2-1; CDR3: ASRGGSTTEQF
V: TRBV28; D: -; J: TRBJ1-2; CDR3: ASSLTGTYGYT
V: TRBV7-3; D: -; J: TRBJ2-3; CDR3: ASSLDTYTDTQY
V: TRBV5-1; D: -; J: TRBJ2-6; CDR3: ASSLGLSSGANVLT
V: TRBV28; D: -; J: TRBJ1-2; CDR3: ASSSTDSLNYGYT
V: TRBV20-1; D: -; J: TRBJ2-7; CDR3: SARGAEQY
V: TRBV10-3; D: TRBD1; J: TRBJ2-1; CDR3: ATTDRDDNEQF
V: TRBV7-6; D: TRBD1; J: TRBJ2-7; CDR3: ASSQGAKSYEQY
V: TRBV7-2; D: -; J: TRBJ2-7; CDR3: ASSSGPGASSYEQY
V: TRBV28; D: TRBD1; J: TRBJ2-5; CDR3: ASRLGTVKWGTQY
V: TRBV18; D: TRBD1; J: TRBJ2-3; CDR3: ASSPQRGGVRSDTQY
V: TRBV7-3; D: TRBD1; J: TRBJ2-7; CDR3: ASSFDRGSGEQY
V: TRBV28; D: -; J: TRBJ2-1; CDR3: ASSSTNEQF
V: TRBV7-2; D: -; J: TRBJ2-7; CDR3: ASSQITLGWSYEQY
V: TRBV27; D: TRBD1; J: TRBJ2-1; CDR3: ASSDLGQGKDEQF
V: TRBV5-4; D: -; J: TRBJ1-4; CDR3: ASSLKPNEKLF
V: TRBV28; D: TRBD2; J: TRBJ2-5; CDR3: ASSSPGLAGPRTQY